The 5 T cell receptor beta chains below were found in one sample sequenced in a study of PD-1 blockade in classical Hodgkin lymphoma (dated by TCRdb to between 2020 and 2021). Receptor amplification or capture employed the immunoSEQ multiplex PCR assay. The table was pulled from immuneACCESS by TCRdb, which kept in-frame rearrangements only. Such tables lose some clones; where checked, under half of the loss comes from unresolved V genes, and the rest has no known cause. Across this sample there are 43,000 or so clones, with 85% to 90% seen only once. The top ten hold approximately 9% of the sample. The sample's time point label is to be understood as: cycle 1 day 1 (C1D1), immediately before nivolumab initiation. All trial patients had relapsed after autologous stem cell transplantation, with cohorts A, B and C differing in prior brentuximab vedotin exposure. The input for sequencing was peripheral blood mononuclear cells (PBMCs), taken at baseline. These receptors came from a human donor with classical Hodgkin lymphoma.

This chain uses TRBV19 with TRBJ2-3; 11 bases are a match to TRBD2. The CDR3 has 20 residues. J was trimmed by 1 base and V by 3 bases; bases with no gene match: 15. CDR1 LNHDA and CDR2 SQIVND come from the germline V gene (reference sequence). CDR3 sequence reads: CASSIVITGTSGGRTDTQYF. The DNA of the CDR3 is TGTGCCAGTAGTATTGTGATAACGGGAACTAGCGGGGGCCGCACAGATACGCAGTATTTT.

This sequence joins TRBV29-1 and TRBJ2-3; TRBD2 matches 15 bases. Germline V CDR1 and CDR2: SQVTM, ANQGSEA. The CDR3 runs to 16 residues. With 6 bases clipped from V and 0 bases from J, the junction kept 4 bases outside the gene matches. The DNA for the CDR3 is TGCAGCGTCCAGGGACTAGCGGGGGGTAGCACAGATACGCAGTATTTT. Translating it yields CSVQGLAGGSTDTQYF.

The chain is built from TRBV28 and TRBJ2-3, with TRBD2 matching 7 bases. Looked up from germline, CDR1 is MDHEN and CDR2 is SYDVKM. Trimming took 7 bases from V and 3 from J; bases not matched to a gene: 13. This CDR3 has 16 residues. The CDR3 sequence is CASTPVLAGVTDTQYF. In DNA, the CDR3 is TGTGCCAGCACCCCAGTGCTGGCGGGAGTAACAGATACGCAGTATTTT.

This chain connects TRBV11-3 to TRBJ2-1; TRBD2 aligns across 9 bases. CDR1 SGHNT and CDR2 YENEEA come from the germline V gene. V dropped 5 bases and J dropped 0; count of bases not matched to a gene: 2. This CDR3 region has 15 residues. The CDR3 region is CASSSSGSSYNEQFF. The CDR3 DNA reads TGTGCCAGCAGCAGTAGCGGGAGCTCCTACAATGAGCAGTTCTTC.

V gene TRBV7-3 combines with J gene TRBJ2-2; the D is unclear. Looked up from germline, CDR1 is SGHTA and CDR2 is FQGTGA. V was cut by 5 bases and J by 4 bases, with 5 bases left in between. CDR3 size: 12 residues. DNA of the CDR3: TGTGCCAGCAGCCCTTCCACCGGGGAGCTGTTTTTT. Protein product: CASSPSTGELFF. The whole variable domain, filled in from reference TRBV7-3 and TRBJ2-2, reads GAGVSQTPSNKVTEKGKYVELRCDPISGHTALYWYRQSLGQGPEFLIYFQGTGAADDSGLPNDRFFAVRPEGSVSTLKIQRTERGDSAVYLCASSPSTGELFFGEGSRLTVL.